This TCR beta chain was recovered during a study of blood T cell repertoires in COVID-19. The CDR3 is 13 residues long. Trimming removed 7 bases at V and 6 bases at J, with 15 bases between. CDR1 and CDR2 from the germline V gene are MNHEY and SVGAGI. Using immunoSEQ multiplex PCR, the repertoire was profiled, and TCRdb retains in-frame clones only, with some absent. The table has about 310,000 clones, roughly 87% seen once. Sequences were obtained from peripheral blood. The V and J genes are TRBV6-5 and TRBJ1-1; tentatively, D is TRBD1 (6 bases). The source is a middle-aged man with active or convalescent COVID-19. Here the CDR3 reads CASKKQGSPEAFF. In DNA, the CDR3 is TGTGCCAGCAAAAAACAGGGTAGCCCTGAAGCTTTCTTT.